The 24 T cell receptor beta chains below all came from one sample that was sequenced in a study of T cell responses to AZD1222 COVID-19 vaccine. Profiled with immunoSEQ multiplex PCR; TCRdb holds only in-frame clones, not every one. Here the sample spans approximately 100,000 clones, 75% to 90% being singletons. Sequencing used peripheral blood, obtained 28 days after the second AZD1222 dose. The receptor set was obtained from an adult who received the AZD1222 COVID-19 vaccine.

A single count supports this clone. This chain links TRBV19 with TRBJ1-6, with 8 bases matching TRBD1. Germline V gives CDR1 LNHDA, CDR2 SQIVND (reference sequence). With V trimmed by 6 bases and J by 5 bases, 12 bases remained unmatched. The CDR3 totals 17 residues. The CDR3 DNA reads TGTGCCAGTAGGAGAGCCGCAGGGGGCGCCGATAATTCACCCCTCCACTTT. This sequence encodes CASRRAAGGADNSPLHF. Full variable domain (remainder filled in from reference TRBV19 and TRBJ1-6): DGGITQSPKYLFRKEGQNVTLSCEQNLNHDAMYWYRQDPGQGLRLIYYSQIVNDFQKGDIAEGYSVSREKKESFPLTVTSAQKNPTAFYLCASRRAAGGADNSPLHFGNGTRLTVT.

The chain is built from TRBV18 and TRBJ2-2, with D uncertain. The germline V and J ends were trimmed by 2 bases and 5 bases, with 9 bases remaining between them. The CDR3 consists of 14 residues. The germline V gene encodes CDR1 KGHSH and CDR2 LQKENI. The CDR3 DNA follows: TGTGCCAGCTCACCAGGGTCCGGGACCGGGGAGCTGTTTTTT. Translated, it gives CASSPGSGTGELFF.

The genes are TRBV28 and TRBJ1-6; the match to TRBD1 covers 7 bases. The CDR3 length is 11 residues. Germline V lookup: CDR1 MDHEN, CDR2 SYDVKM. J was trimmed by 19 bases and V by 4 bases; bases with no gene match: 7. The CDR3 coding sequence is TGTGCCAGCAGTTCCTGGACAGGCTCTCACTTT. Its protein is CASSSWTGSHF.

The rearrangement links TRBV10-3 to TRBJ1-3; a weak D match, TRBD1 (5 bases). The CDR3 consists of 16 residues. The germline V and J ends were trimmed by 1 base and 0 bases, with 10 bases remaining between them. The germline V gene has CDR1 ENHRY and CDR2 SYGVKD. CDR3 bases: TGTGCCATCAGTGAGTGGGGACTGAGCTCTGGAAACACCATATATTTT. Protein sequence: CAISEWGLSSGNTIYF.

This clone was seen just once. The rearrangement uses TRBV6-2 or TRBV6-3 and TRBJ2-1; D is ambiguous. The CDR3 extends over 14 amino acids. The germline gives CDR1 MNHEY, CDR2 SVGEGT. V lost 3 bases and J 5 bases, leaving 11 bases between the germline ends. In DNA, the CDR3 is TGTGCCAGCAGTTATAGGTTGGGGAACAATGAGCAGTTCTTC. Residues: CASSYRLGNNEQFF.

The chain recombines TRBV20-1 with TRBJ1-2; TRBD1 might be the D (6 bases). This CDR3 has 14 residues. V was trimmed by 3 bases and J by 8 bases, leaving 19 bases between them. Germline CDR1 is DFQATT and CDR2 is SNEGSKA (reference sequence). CDR3 amino acids: CSASGGAGIKGYTF. The CDR3 region has the DNA TGCAGTGCTAGTGGGGGGGCTGGGATTAAAGGCTACACCTTC.

The chain couples TRBV20-1 to TRBJ1-2; 8 bases fit TRBD1. Germline assignment: CDR1 DFQATT and CDR2 SNEGSKA (reference sequence). V shed 3 bases, J shed 7 bases, and the junction held 1 base outside the gene matches. The CDR3 runs to 11 residues. CDR3 residues: CSARDRAGYTF. In DNA, the CDR3 is TGCAGTGCTAGGGACAGGGCTGGCTACACCTTC.

The chain couples TRBV7-8 to TRBJ1-4, with D perhaps matching TRBD1 (6 bases). The CDR3 extends over 15 amino acids. V was clipped by 5 bases and J by 5 bases, with 15 bases between them. In germline, CDR1 is SGHVS, CDR2 FQNEAQ. The CDR3 DNA reads TGTGCCAGCAGCCCCTTAGACAGGCCGAATGAAAAACTGTTTTTT. Protein product: CASSPLDRPNEKLFF.

The V and J genes are TRBV5-1 and TRBJ2-5; TRBD1 aligns across 7 bases. This CDR3 contains 15 residues. J gave up 3 bases and V 1 base, and 6 bases lay outside the gene matches. CDR1 SGHRS and CDR2 YFSETQ come from the germline V gene. CDR3 coding DNA: TGCGCCAGCAGCTTGAACGACAGGGCAAAAGAGACCCAGTACTTC. Its translation is CASSLNDRAKETQYF.

The chain carries TRBV5-6 and TRBJ2-5, with 13 bases aligning to TRBD2. CDR3 length equals 15 residues. CDR1 and CDR2 from the germline V gene are SGHDT and YYEEEE. Losses at the gene ends were 4 bases for V and 2 bases for J; bases not matched to a gene: 2. The CDR3: CASSVTSGGQETQYF. CDR3 coding DNA: TGTGCCAGCAGCGTGACTAGCGGGGGGCAAGAGACCCAGTACTTC.

J is TRBJ2-2 and V is TRBV29-1; TRBD2 might be the D (5 bases). The CDR3 spans 13 residues. The V gene lost 3 bases and the J gene lost 0 bases, with 5 bases spanning the gap. Germline CDR1 reads SQVTM; CDR2 reads ANQGSEA. As DNA, the CDR3 is TGCAGCGTTGAGAGGGCGAACACCGGGGAGCTGTTTTTT. Residues: CSVERANTGELFF.

The chain recombines TRBV7-9 with TRBJ2-7; 12 positions match TRBD2. J lost 2 bases, V lost 6 bases, and 8 bases had no gene match. From germline, CDR1 is SEHNR and CDR2 FQNEAQ (reference sequence). CDR3 length: 16 amino acids. The CDR3 DNA reads TGTGCCAGCAGTTCCCCCTGGACTAGCGGGGCCTACGAGCAGTACTTC. Protein sequence: CASSSPWTSGAYEQYF.

This clone was counted a single time. The chain couples TRBV18 to TRBJ1-3, with D possibly matching TRBD1 (5 bases). Deletions cut 1 base from V and 2 bases from J, with 15 bases between. Germline lookup yields CDR1 KGHSH and CDR2 LQKENI. The CDR3 spans 17 residues. The CDR3 sequence: CASSPLDSLSPGNTIYF. The DNA of the CDR3 is TGTGCCAGCTCACCACTTGACAGTTTGAGCCCTGGAAACACCATATATTTT.

V and J are TRBV28 and TRBJ1-2; D possibly corresponds to TRBD1 (5 bases). The CDR3 contains 13 residues. Germline V CDR1 and CDR2: MDHEN, SYDVKM. Trimming shortened V by 0 bases and J by 7 bases, and 9 bases separated the two germline ends. This CDR3 reads CASSLWRGSGYTF. Here the CDR3 DNA reads TGTGCCAGCAGTTTATGGAGGGGATCTGGCTACACCTTC.

The chain employs TRBV28 and TRBJ2-7; D possibly corresponds to TRBD1 (7 bases). Germline V gene sequence: CDR1 MDHEN, CDR2 SYDVKM. The V gene lost 5 bases and the J gene lost 3 bases, with 20 bases spanning the gap. The CDR3 covers 16 residues. CDR3 sequence: CASSKPQGGAHYEQYF. In DNA form, the CDR3 reads TGTGCCAGCAGTAAGCCGCAGGGGGGCGCCCACTACGAGCAGTACTTC.

This chain joins TRBV12-3 or TRBV12-4 and TRBJ2-2; D uncertain. The CDR3 sequence is 13 residues long. V shed 6 bases and J shed 5 bases, with 10 bases lying between them. The CDR3 here is CASSFTATGELFF. In DNA form, the CDR3 reads TGTGCCAGCAGCTTCACAGCGACCGGGGAGCTGTTTTTT.

The chain recombines TRBV6-6 with TRBJ1-2, with D perhaps TRBD1 (6 bases). V was clipped by 0 bases and J by 5 bases, with 13 bases between them. The CDR3 spans 15 residues. CDR1 and CDR2 (germline): MNHNY, SVGAGI (reference sequence). CDR3 nucleotide sequence: TGTGCCAGCAGTTACTCGAGAGCAGGGGCATATGGCTACACCTTC. Protein sequence: CASSYSRAGAYGYTF.

The chain carries TRBV19 and TRBJ1-3, with D unresolved. The V gene lost 3 bases and the J gene lost 1 base, with 10 bases spanning the gap. The CDR3 has 15 amino acids. Germline values: CDR1 LNHDA, CDR2 SQIVND (reference sequence). The CDR3 bases are TGTGCCAGTAGTATGGTCAGGCCGTCTGGAAACACCATATATTTT. It encodes CASSMVRPSGNTIYF.

CDR3 DNA sequence: TGTGCCAGCAGCTTAATGGCTAGCGGGGGCACAGATACGCAGTATTTT. Translation: CASSLMASGGTDTQYF. The genes are TRBV7-2 and TRBJ2-3, with 9 positions matching TRBD2. The CDR3 loop spans 16 amino acids. Per the germline V gene, CDR1 is SGHTA and CDR2 is FQGNSA. The ends lost 2 bases at V and 1 base at J; junction bases unmatched: 4.

The chain recombines TRBV7-8 with TRBJ1-1, with 7 bases fitting TRBD1. The V gene's germline CDR1 is SGHVS and CDR2 FQNEAQ. This CDR3 has 13 residues. The ends lost 2 bases at V and 9 bases at J; junction bases unmatched: 6. The CDR3, as DNA: TGTGCCAGCAGCTTAAGCGGGACAGCTCAAGCTTTCTTT. Amino acids: CASSLSGTAQAFF. Full variable domain (remainder filled in from reference TRBV7-8 and TRBJ1-1): GAGVSQSPRYKVAKRGQDVALRCDPISGHVSLFWYQQALGQGPEFLTYFQNEAQLDKSGLPSDRFFAERPEGSVSTLKIQRTQQEDSAVYLCASSLSGTAQAFFGQGTRLTVV.

This clone was recorded only once. The genes are TRBV25-1 and TRBJ1-3, with 8 bases identical to TRBD1. This CDR3 region has 15 residues. Germline V gene data show CDR1 as MGHDK and CDR2 as SYGVNS. V lost 1 base and J lost 2; bases outside the gene matches: 1. CDR3 in amino acids: CASSELDRAGNTIYF. In DNA form, the CDR3 reads TGTGCCAGCAGTGAATTGGACAGGGCTGGAAACACCATATATTTT.

The chain recombines TRBV18 with TRBJ1-1; D is possibly TRBD1 (6 bases). Per germline, CDR1 KGHSH and CDR2 LQKENI. The CDR3 covers 18 residues. V was shortened by 6 bases and J by 1 base, with 24 bases between the two germline ends. The CDR3 DNA reads TGTGCCAGCTCCCGCGAAACTTCCAGGGGAGTCGCGAACACTGAAGCTTTCTTT. Its translation is CASSRETSRGVANTEAFF.

This clone appeared a single time. One end of the junction is discordant with germline, which a read error may explain. The V gene is TRBV2, the J gene TRBJ2-7; 11 bases line up with TRBD1. Looked up from germline, CDR1 is SNHLY and CDR2 is FYNNEI. The CDR3 is 14 amino acids. The CDR3 DNA reads TGTGCCAGCAGAGGGACAGGGGGAGGCAACGAGCAGCACTTC. Encoded protein: CASRGTGGGNEQHF.

The table lists this clone with a few counts. The chain combines TRBV27 with TRBJ1-2, with 7 bases matching TRBD1. The J segment lost 5 bases and the V segment lost 0 bases, leaving 6 bases of the junction unmatched. This CDR3 region has 15 residues. CDR1 is MNHEY, CDR2 SMNVEV, per germline (reference sequence). In DNA, the CDR3 is TGTGCCAGCAGTTTATCTTCACAGGGGAGGTATGGCTACACCTTC. This codes for CASSLSSQGRYGYTF.